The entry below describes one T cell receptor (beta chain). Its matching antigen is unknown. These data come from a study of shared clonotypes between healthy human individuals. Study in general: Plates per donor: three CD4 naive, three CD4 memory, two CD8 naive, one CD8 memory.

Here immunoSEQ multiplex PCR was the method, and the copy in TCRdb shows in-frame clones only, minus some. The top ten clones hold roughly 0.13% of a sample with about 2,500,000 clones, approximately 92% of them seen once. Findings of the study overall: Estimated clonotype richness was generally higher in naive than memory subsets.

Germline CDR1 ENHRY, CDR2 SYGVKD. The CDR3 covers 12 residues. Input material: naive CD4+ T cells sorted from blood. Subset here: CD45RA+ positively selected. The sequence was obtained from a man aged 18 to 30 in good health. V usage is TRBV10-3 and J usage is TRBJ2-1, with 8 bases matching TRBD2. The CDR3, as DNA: TGTGCGGCGGGAGGCTCCTACAATGAGCAGTTCTTC. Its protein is CAAGGSYNEQFF.